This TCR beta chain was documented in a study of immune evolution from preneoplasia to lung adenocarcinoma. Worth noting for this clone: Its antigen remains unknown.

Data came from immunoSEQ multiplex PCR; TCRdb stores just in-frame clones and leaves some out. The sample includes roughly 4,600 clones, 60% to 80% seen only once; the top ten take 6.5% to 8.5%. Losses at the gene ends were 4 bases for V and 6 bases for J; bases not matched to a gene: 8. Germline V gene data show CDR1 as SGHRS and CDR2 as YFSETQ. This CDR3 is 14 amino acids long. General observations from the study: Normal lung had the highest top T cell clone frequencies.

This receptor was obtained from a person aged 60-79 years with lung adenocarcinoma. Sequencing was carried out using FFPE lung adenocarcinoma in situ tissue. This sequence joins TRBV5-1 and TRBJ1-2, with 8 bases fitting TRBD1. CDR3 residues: CASSTLTGVDGYTF. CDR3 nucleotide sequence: TGCGCCAGCAGCACCCTGACAGGGGTGGATGGCTACACCTTC.